The clone carrying this T cell receptor beta chain showed up many times. The source of the sample is a study of T-cell reconstitution after alpha-beta-depleted transplantation in children. The library targeted TCRbeta and was prepared with unique molecular identifiers. TCRdb re-called the PCR reads through MiXCR, storing one row per CDR3 protein. The sample shows approximately 590,000 distinct CDR3 sequences, roughly a tenth of them seen only once. The CDR3 length is 16 residues. V lost 6 bases to trimming and J lost 3 bases, with 21 bases between them. CDR1 and CDR2 from the germline V gene are DFQATT and SNEGSKA (reference sequence).

This TCR derives from a human donor who donated a stem cell graft to a child with acute myeloid leukemia. The chain employs TRBV20-1 and TRBJ2-1, with D possibly being TRBD2 (6 bases). This specimen consisted of PBMCs from the stem cell graft donor, obtained from the stem cell graft. CDR3 amino acids: CSAHSSGGKIYNEQFF. The CDR3 DNA sequence: TGCAGTGCCCACTCAAGTGGCGGGAAGATCTACAATGAGCAGTTCTTC.